One and the same sample provided the 14 T cell receptor beta chains below, sequenced in a study of control samples from healthy donors and cancer patients. The table came from immunoSEQ multiplex PCR; TCRdb's copy has only in-frame clones and leaves some out. Among 50,000 to 55,000 clones listed, roughly 87% were seen once. The sequencing input was PBMCs. The origin of the receptors is a man aged 55 to 70 with head and neck cancer.

The rearrangement uses TRBV4-1 and TRBJ1-1; D uncertain. Per the germline V gene, CDR1 is MGHRA and CDR2 is YSYEKL. Trimming removed 0 bases at V and 7 bases at J, with 15 bases between. The CDR3 spans 15 residues. Written as DNA, the CDR3 is TGCGCCAGCAGCCAAGACGACCTACTGGAAAATGAAGCTTTCTTT. This sequence encodes CASSQDDLLENEAFF.

The chain joins TRBV27 to TRBJ2-1, with 8 bases lining up with TRBD2. The germline V gene has CDR1 MNHEY and CDR2 SMNVEV (reference sequence). The length of the CDR3 is 21 residues. The J segment lost 7 bases and the V segment lost 5 bases, leaving 28 bases of the junction unmatched. CDR3 nucleotides: TGTGCCAGCAGTCTAGGGAGGAGAGGCGGGGGGCTCACGAGGATAAATAATGAGCAGTTCTTC. It specifies CASSLGRRGGGLTRINNEQFF.

CDR3 region: CASSYGPGVEKLFF. The CDR3 DNA is TGTGCCAGCAGTTATGGACCAGGGGTTGAAAAACTGTTTTTT. V gene TRBV28 combines with J gene TRBJ1-4, with D possibly TRBD1 on 6 matching bases. This CDR3 is 14 amino acids long. CDR1 and CDR2 from the germline V gene are MDHEN and SYDVKM. Trimming took 4 bases from V and 7 from J, leaving 13 bases between them.

This clone was observed a handful of times. This sequence joins TRBV28 and TRBJ2-7, with 11 bases aligning to TRBD1. CDR1 is MDHEN, CDR2 SYDVKM, per germline. This CDR3 is built from 15 residues. Trimming at V came to 6 bases and at J to 4 bases, leaving 8 bases not matched to a gene. CDR3 residues: CASRRDRGFHYEQYF. The CDR3 DNA reads as TGTGCCAGCAGACGGGACAGGGGGTTTCATTACGAGCAGTACTTC.

The CDR3 here is CASSWWATVNWAQYF. In DNA, the CDR3 is TGTGCCAGCAGTTGGTGGGCCACCGTGAACTGGGCCCAGTACTTC. The rearrangement joins TRBV28 to TRBJ2-5; no definite D call. The CDR3 has 15 residues. Germline V gene lookup returns CDR1 MDHEN and CDR2 SYDVKM. Trimming cost V 4 bases and J 9 bases, with 21 bases left between them. The entire variable domain, with the rest obtained from reference TRBV28 and TRBJ2-5, is as follows: DVKVTQSSRYLVKRTGEKVFLECVQDMDHENMFWYRQDPGLGLRLIYFSYDVKMKEKGDIPEGYSVSREKKERFSLILESASTNQTSMYLCASSWWATVNWAQYFGPGTRLLVL.

The chain uses TRBV4-1 and TRBJ2-7, with unresolved D. The ends were cut back, 1 base at V and 4 bases at J, with 8 bases in the middle. The germline V gene has CDR1 MGHRA and CDR2 YSYEKL. The CDR3 consists of 13 residues. The CDR3 is CASSQVSSYEQYF. The CDR3 region has the DNA TGCGCCAGCAGCCAAGTTTCCTCTTACGAGCAGTACTTC.

This sequence joins TRBV5-1 and TRBJ2-5, with D perhaps matching TRBD2 (6 bases). Germline values: CDR1 SGHRS, CDR2 YFSETQ. The CDR3 totals 15 residues. The V end was cut by 0 bases, the J end by 5 bases, with 14 bases between. CDR3 sequence reads: CASSLVTAGRETQYF. The CDR3 DNA sequence: TGCGCCAGCAGCTTGGTCACCGCAGGGAGGGAGACCCAGTACTTC.

The chain couples TRBV5-1 to TRBJ2-1; TRBD2 matches 9 bases. Germline assignment: CDR1 SGHRS and CDR2 YFSETQ. The CDR3 totals 14 residues. J gave up 9 bases and V 5 bases, and 9 bases lay outside the gene matches. The CDR3 reads CASSPLSGRTEQFF. The CDR3 nucleotides read TGCGCCAGCAGTCCGCTTAGCGGGAGAACTGAGCAGTTCTTC.

The CDR3 is CASSLLRREDTQYF. The CDR3, as DNA: TGTGCCAGCAGTCTCCTCCGCCGCGAAGATACGCAGTATTTT. V gene TRBV2 combines with J gene TRBJ2-3, with D unresolved. Per germline, CDR1 SNHLY and CDR2 FYNNEI. The V and J ends lost 5 bases and 5 bases respectively, with 14 bases between them. The CDR3 runs to 14 residues.

V usage is TRBV30 and J usage is TRBJ2-7; D unclear. The CDR3 sequence is 11 residues long. Germline V gene data show CDR1 as GTSNPN and CDR2 as SVGIG (reference sequence). Trimming pared 0 bases from V and 4 bases from J, leaving 4 bases between. CDR3 nucleotide sequence: TGTGCCTGGAGTGTAACATACGAGCAGTACTTC. It translates to CAWSVTYEQYF.

This chain joins TRBV24-1 and TRBJ2-1; D could derive from TRBD1 or TRBD2 (5 bases each). Deletions cut 9 bases from V and 4 bases from J, with 15 bases between. Germline CDR1 reads KGHDR; CDR2 reads SFDVKD. The CDR3 runs to 14 residues. The CDR3 DNA reads TGTGCCACCCGGGACGGCTCCGAATACAATGAGCAGTTCTTC. It encodes CATRDGSEYNEQFF.

V usage is TRBV25-1 and J usage is TRBJ2-3, with D uncertain. The CDR3 has 15 residues. V was shortened by 6 bases and J by 0 bases, with 13 bases between the two germline ends. CDR1 is MGHDK and CDR2 is SYGVNS in the germline V gene. CDR3 amino acids: CASSFLRASTDTQYF. For the CDR3, the DNA is TGTGCCAGCAGCTTTCTCCGTGCTAGCACAGATACGCAGTATTTT.

The genes are TRBV5-5 and TRBJ2-4; 9 nucleotides agree with TRBD1. The CDR3 length is 18 residues. After removal of 4 bases from V and 1 base from J, the junction contained 12 bases not matched to a gene. Germline V gene sequence: CDR1 SGHKS, CDR2 YYEKEE (reference sequence). CDR3 amino acids: CASSTRDREGWAKNIQYF. The CDR3 bases are TGTGCCAGCAGCACCCGGGACAGGGAAGGGTGGGCCAAAAACATTCAGTACTTC.

The genes are TRBV18 and TRBJ2-7; the D is unclear. This CDR3 is built from 13 residues. Trimming removed 1 base from V and 2 bases from J, with 6 bases in between. Per the germline V gene, CDR1 is KGHSH and CDR2 is LQKENI. The CDR3 DNA sequence: TGTGCCAGCTCACCACAGGAAGCCTACGAGCAGTACTTC. This sequence encodes CASSPQEAYEQYF.